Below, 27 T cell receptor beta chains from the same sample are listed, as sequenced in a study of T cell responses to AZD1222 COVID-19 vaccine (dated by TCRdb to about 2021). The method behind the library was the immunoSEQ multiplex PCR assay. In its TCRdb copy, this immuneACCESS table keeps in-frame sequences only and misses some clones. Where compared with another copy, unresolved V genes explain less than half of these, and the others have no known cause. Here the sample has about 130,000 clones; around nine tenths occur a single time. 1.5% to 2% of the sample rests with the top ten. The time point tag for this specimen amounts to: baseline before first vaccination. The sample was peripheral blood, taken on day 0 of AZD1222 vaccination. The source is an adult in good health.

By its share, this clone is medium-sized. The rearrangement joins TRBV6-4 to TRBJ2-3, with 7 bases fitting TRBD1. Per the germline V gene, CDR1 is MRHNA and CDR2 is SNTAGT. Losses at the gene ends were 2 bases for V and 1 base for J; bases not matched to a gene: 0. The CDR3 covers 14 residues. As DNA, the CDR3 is TGTGCCAGCAGTGACGGACAGGGCACAGATACGCAGTATTTT. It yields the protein CASSDGQGTDTQYF.

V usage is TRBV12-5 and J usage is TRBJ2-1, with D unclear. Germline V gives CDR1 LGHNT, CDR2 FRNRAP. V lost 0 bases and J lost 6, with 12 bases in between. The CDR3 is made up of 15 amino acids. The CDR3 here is CASGLVLGSGNEQFF. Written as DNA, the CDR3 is TGTGCTAGTGGTTTGGTACTCGGTTCAGGCAATGAGCAGTTCTTC.

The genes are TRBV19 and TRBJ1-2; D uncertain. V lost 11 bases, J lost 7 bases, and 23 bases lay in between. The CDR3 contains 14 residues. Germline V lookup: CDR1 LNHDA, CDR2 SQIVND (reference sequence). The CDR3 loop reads CAGLDTNSPSGYTF. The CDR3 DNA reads TGTGCCGGCCTCGACACCAACTCACCGAGTGGCTACACCTTC.

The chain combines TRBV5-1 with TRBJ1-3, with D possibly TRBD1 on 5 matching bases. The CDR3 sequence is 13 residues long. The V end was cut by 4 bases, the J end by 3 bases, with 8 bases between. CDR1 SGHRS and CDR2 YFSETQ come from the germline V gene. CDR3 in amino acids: CASSQGIGNTIYF. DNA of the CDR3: TGCGCCAGCAGCCAGGGCATTGGAAACACCATATATTTT.

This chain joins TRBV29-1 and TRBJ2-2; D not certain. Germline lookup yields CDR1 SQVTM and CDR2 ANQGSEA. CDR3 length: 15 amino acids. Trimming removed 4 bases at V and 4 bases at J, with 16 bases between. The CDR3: CSVAGSSIITGELFF. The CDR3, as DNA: TGCAGCGTTGCTGGGTCCTCCATAATCACCGGGGAGCTGTTTTTT.

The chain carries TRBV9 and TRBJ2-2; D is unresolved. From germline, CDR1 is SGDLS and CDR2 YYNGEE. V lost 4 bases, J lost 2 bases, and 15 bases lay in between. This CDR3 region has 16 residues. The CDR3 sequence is CASSFSSGSNTGELFF. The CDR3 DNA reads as TGTGCCAGCAGCTTCTCTTCGGGTAGCAACACCGGGGAGCTGTTTTTT. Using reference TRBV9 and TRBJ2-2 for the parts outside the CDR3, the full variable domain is DSGVTQTPKHLITATGQRVTLRCSPRSGDLSVYWYQQSLDQGLQFLIQYYNGEERAKGNILERFSAQQFPDLHSELNLSSLELGDSALYFCASSFSSGSNTGELFFGEGSRLTVL.

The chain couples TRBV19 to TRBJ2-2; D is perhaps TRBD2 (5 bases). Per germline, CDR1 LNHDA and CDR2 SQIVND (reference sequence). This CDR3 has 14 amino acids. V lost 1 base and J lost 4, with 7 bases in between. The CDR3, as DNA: TGTGCCAGTAGTATAGCGGGGATCACCGGGGAGCTGTTTTTT. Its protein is CASSIAGITGELFF.

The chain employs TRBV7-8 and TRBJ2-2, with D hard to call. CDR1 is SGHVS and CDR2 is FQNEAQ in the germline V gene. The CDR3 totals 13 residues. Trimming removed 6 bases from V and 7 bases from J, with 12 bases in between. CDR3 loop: CASSLSGNGELFF. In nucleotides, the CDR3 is TGTGCCAGCAGTTTATCGGGTAACGGGGAGCTGTTTTTT.

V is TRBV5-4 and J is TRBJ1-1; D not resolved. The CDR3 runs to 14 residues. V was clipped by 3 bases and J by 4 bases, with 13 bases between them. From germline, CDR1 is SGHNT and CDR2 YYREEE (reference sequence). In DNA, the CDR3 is TGTGCCAGCAGCTCCGGACCGACGAGCACTGAAGCTTTCTTT. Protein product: CASSSGPTSTEAFF.

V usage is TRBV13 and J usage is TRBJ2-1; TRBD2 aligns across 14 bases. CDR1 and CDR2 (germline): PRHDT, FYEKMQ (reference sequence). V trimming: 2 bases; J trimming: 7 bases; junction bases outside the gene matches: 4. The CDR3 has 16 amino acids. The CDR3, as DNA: TGTGCCAGCAGCTTAAGGACTAGCGGGAGGTCTAATGAGCAGTTCTTC. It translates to CASSLRTSGRSNEQFF.

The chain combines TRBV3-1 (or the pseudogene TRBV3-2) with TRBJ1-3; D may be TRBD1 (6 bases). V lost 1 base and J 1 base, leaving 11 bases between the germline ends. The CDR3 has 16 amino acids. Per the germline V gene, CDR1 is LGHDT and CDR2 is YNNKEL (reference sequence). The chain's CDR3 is CASSQGGRGSGNTIYF. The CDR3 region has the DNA TGTGCCAGCAGCCAAGGAGGCAGGGGATCTGGAAACACCATATATTTT.

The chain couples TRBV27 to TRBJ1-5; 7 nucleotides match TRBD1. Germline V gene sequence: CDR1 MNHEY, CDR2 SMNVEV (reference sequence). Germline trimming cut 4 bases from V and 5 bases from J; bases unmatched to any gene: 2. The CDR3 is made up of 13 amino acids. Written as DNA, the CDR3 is TGTGCCAGCAGTTACAGGGGTGATCAGCCCCAGCATTTT. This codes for CASSYRGDQPQHF.

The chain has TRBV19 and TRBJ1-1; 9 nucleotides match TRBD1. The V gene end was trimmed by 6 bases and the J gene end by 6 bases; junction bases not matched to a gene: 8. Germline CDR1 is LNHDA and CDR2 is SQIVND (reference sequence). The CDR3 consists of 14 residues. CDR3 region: CASRVAGQGAEAFF. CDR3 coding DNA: TGTGCCAGTAGGGTAGCGGGACAGGGTGCTGAAGCTTTCTTT.

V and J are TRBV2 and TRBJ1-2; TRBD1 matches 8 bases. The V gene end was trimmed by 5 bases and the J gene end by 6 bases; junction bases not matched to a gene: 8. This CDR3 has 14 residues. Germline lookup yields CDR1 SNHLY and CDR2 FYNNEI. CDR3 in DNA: TGTGCCAGCAGTCCGGACAGGGTTGCAAATGGCTACACCTTC. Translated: CASSPDRVANGYTF.

The DNA for the CDR3 is TGTGCCAGCAGCCCGGGGACTAGGGACAATGAGCAGTTCTTC. Translation: CASSPGTRDNEQFF. This chain links TRBV2 with TRBJ2-1; 8 bases match TRBD2. CDR3 length equals 14 residues. V lost 6 bases and J lost 5; bases outside the gene matches: 6. The V gene's germline CDR1 is SNHLY and CDR2 FYNNEI. Variable domain in full (rest from reference TRBV2 and TRBJ2-1): EPEVTQTPSHQVTQMGQEVILRCVPISNHLYFYWYRQILGQKVEFLVSFYNNEISEKSEIFDDQFSVERPDGSNFTLKIRSTKLEDSAMYFCASSPGTRDNEQFFGPGTRLTVL.

CDR3 sequence (DNA): TGTGCCAGCACCGTCGGAGTGGAACTATTACTGGAAAGCTACACCTTC. The encoded protein is CASTVGVELLLESYTF. The chain is built from TRBV9 and TRBJ1-2; D remains ambiguous. Deletions cut 6 bases from V and 9 bases from J, with 27 bases between. Germline loops: CDR1 SGDLS, CDR2 YYNGEE. The CDR3 is 16 residues long.

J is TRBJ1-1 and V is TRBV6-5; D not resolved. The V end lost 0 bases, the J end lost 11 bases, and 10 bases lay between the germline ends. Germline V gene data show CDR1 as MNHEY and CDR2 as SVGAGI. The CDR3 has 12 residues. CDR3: CASSYSGGWAFF. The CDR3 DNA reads TGTGCCAGCAGTTACTCGGGCGGGTGGGCTTTCTTT.

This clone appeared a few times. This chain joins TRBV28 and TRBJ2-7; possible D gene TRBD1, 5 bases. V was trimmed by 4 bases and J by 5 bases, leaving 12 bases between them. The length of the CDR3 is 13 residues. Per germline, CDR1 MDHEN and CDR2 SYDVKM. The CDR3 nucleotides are TGTGCCAGCAGTTGGCAGGGTTTCGACGAGCAGTACTTC. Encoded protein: CASSWQGFDEQYF.

CDR3 sequence reads: CAWSGGEGFNTF. CDR3 in DNA: TGTGCCTGGAGTGGGGGAGAAGGATTTAACACCTTC. The V and J genes are TRBV30 and TRBJ1-2; D unclear. The germline V gene has CDR1 GTSNPN and CDR2 SVGIG (reference sequence). The V end was cut by 1 base, the J end by 12 bases, with 15 bases between. There are 12 residues in the CDR3.

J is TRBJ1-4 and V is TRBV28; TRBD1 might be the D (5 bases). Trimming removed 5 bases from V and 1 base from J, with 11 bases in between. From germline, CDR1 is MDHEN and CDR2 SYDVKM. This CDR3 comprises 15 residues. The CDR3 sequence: CASSLIQGTNEKLFF. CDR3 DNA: TGTGCCAGCAGTCTAATCCAGGGAACTAATGAAAAACTGTTTTTT. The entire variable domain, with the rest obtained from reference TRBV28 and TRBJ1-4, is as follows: DVKVTQSSRYLVKRTGEKVFLECVQDMDHENMFWYRQDPGLGLRLIYFSYDVKMKEKGDIPEGYSVSREKKERFSLILESASTNQTSMYLCASSLIQGTNEKLFFGSGTQLSVL.

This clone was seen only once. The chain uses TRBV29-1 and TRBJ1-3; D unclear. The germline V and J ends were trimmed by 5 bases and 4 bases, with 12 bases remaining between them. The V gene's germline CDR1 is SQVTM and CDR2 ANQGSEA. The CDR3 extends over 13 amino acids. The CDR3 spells CSVSKGSGNTIYF. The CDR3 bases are TGCAGCGTTTCAAAAGGGTCCGGAAACACCATATATTTT. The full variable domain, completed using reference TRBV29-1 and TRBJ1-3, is SAVISQKPSRDICQRGTSLTIQCQVDSQVTMMFWYRQQPGQSLTLIATANQGSEATYESGFVIDKFPISRPNLTFSTLTVSNMSPEDSSIYLCSVSKGSGNTIYFGEGSWLTVV.

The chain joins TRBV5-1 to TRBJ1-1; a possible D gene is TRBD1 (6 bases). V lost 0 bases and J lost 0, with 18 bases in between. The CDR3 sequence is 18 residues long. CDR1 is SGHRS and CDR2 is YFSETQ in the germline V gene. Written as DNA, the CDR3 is TGCGCCAGCAGCTTGGCCAAGGAAATAGGACAGCTGAACACTGAAGCTTTCTTT. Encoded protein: CASSLAKEIGQLNTEAFF.

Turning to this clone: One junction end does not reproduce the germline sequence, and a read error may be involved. The DNA of the CDR3 is TGTGCCAGCAGCGAAGGGACTAGCGGGAGAGAGTACTTC. Encoded protein: CASSEGTSGREYF. The chain combines TRBV6-1 with TRBJ2-7; 14 bases agree with TRBD2. The CDR3 is 13 amino acids. The germline V gene encodes CDR1 MNHNS and CDR2 SASEGT.

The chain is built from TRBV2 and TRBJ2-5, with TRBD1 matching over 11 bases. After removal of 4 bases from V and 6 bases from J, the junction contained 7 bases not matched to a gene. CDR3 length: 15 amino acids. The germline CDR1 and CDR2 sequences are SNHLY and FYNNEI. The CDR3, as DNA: TGTGCCAGCAGTGTGTGGGACAGGGGGTTCAAGACCCAGTACTTC. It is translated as CASSVWDRGFKTQYF.

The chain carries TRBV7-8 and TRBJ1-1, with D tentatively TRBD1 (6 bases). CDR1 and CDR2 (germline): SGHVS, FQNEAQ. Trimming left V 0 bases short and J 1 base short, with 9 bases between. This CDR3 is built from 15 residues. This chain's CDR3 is CASSLAWGRNTEAFF. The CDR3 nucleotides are TGTGCCAGCAGCTTAGCTTGGGGGCGGAACACTGAAGCTTTCTTT.

As DNA, the CDR3 is TGTGCCAGCAGTTTATCAGCAGGATATGGCTACACCTTC. Its translation is CASSLSAGYGYTF. The V and J genes are TRBV27 and TRBJ1-2, with D unresolved. CDR1 and CDR2 (germline): MNHEY, SMNVEV (reference sequence). Trimming shortened V by 0 bases and J by 5 bases, and 7 bases separated the two germline ends. The CDR3 sequence is 13 residues long.

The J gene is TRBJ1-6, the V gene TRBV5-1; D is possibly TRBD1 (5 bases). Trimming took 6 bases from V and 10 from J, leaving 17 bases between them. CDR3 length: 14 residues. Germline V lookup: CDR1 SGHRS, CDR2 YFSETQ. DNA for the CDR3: TGCGCCAGCATCAGAGACAGACCGGAATCACCCCTCCACTTT. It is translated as CASIRDRPESPLHF.